A selection of T cell receptor beta chains follows, all from one sample in a study of patients and donors after allogeneic stem cell transplantation. Each CDR3 protein gets one entry after TCRdb re-called the RT-PCR reads with MiXCR. The sample carries about 200,000 distinct CDR3 sequences, 38% recorded once. Specimen: blood, either unsorted or a sorted T cell fraction (not recorded which). Receptors were obtained from a human donor who was either an allogeneic HSCT recipient or a stem cell or donor lymphocyte infusion donor (not recorded which). It is not recorded whose cells these are; they may come from a transplant donor. Each CDR3 is given with its conserved first and last residue. The D gene is left open where the match is weak. Some rows mark clone size as missing; the rest say once, few, many or name a class of expanded clone.

>TRBJ2-7|TRBD1|TRBV6-2/TRBV6-3|NA
TGTGCCAGCAGTCAGACCACAACACCCGGACAGGGGACCTACGAGCAGTACTTC
CASSQTTTPGQGTYEQYF
>TRBJ1-3|NA|TRBV5-1|NA
TGCGCCAGCAGCGCGGACAGAAACTCTGGAAACACCATATATTTT
CASSADRNSGNTIYF
>TRBJ2-3|NA|TRBV4-3|NA
TGCGCCAGCAGCCAAGAGCCCCCTGACAGGGAGGCAGATACGCAGTATTTT
CASSQEPPDREADTQYF
>TRBJ1-5|NA|TRBV2|NA
TGTGCCAGCAGTGAAGAAAATCAGCCCCAGCATTTT
CASSEENQPQHF
>TRBJ2-6|TRBD1|TRBV4-1|NA
TGCGCCAGCCGCCCCGGACAGGGTTCCGGGGCCAACGTCCTGACTTTC
CASRPGQGSGANVLTF
>TRBJ1-2|TRBD1|TRBV20-1|NA
TGCAGTGCTTTTGGACAGGGCTATGGCTACACCTTC
CSAFGQGYGYTF
>TRBJ1-6|TRBD1|TRBV5-1|NA
TGCGCCAGCAGCACCGGGACAGGGGGGAATTCACCCCTCCACTTT
CASSTGTGGNSPLHF
>TRBJ1-2|NA|TRBV20-1|few
TGCAGTGCTAGACCTCCACAGTACTATGGCTACACCTTC
CSARPPQYYGYTF
>TRBJ1-2|NA|TRBV6-6|few
TGTGCCAGCAGTTACTCGTCAGGGGACTATGGCTACACCTTC
CASSYSSGDYGYTF
>TRBJ1-5|NA|TRBV7-2|few
TGTGCCAGCAGCCAAGACAGGTCCCGGAATCAGCCCCAGCATTTT
CASSQDRSRNQPQHF
>TRBJ1-5|NA|TRBV5-1|few
TGCGCCAGCAGCTTGGATGGGGGGAATCAGCCCCAGCATTTT
CASSLDGGNQPQHF
>TRBJ1-1|NA|TRBV30|NA
TGTGCCTGGAGGCTCAACAAACCTGAAGCTTTCTTT
CAWRLNKPEAFF
>TRBJ1-2|NA|TRBV12-3/TRBV12-4|few
TGTGCCAGCAGGCGCCCTGGAGCAACCCGCTATGGCTACACCTTC
CASRRPGATRYGYTF
>TRBJ2-7|NA|TRBV7-9|NA
TGTGCCAGCAGCTTCCCCCGCGGACGTAACTCCTACGAGCAGTACTTC
CASSFPRGRNSYEQYF
>TRBJ1-5|NA|TRBV6-6|NA
TGTGCCAGCAGTTACGCCCCCGGGACGGTAGAATATAGCAATCAGCCCCAGCATTTT
CASSYAPGTVEYSNQPQHF
>TRBJ2-6|NA|TRBV12-3/TRBV12-4|few
TGTGCCAGCAGTTTAGATACAGGGCCTGGGGCCAACGTCCTGACTTTC
CASSLDTGPGANVLTF
>TRBJ2-1|NA|TRBV5-1|NA
TGCGCCAGCAGCTTGATGGGGACCGTCGGGGAGCAGTTCTTC
CASSLMGTVGEQFF
>TRBJ1-1|NA|TRBV4-2|few
TGTGCCAGCAGCCCCATCGGAGTCGGAGCTTTCTTT
CASSPIGVGAFF
>TRBJ1-2|NA|TRBV20-1|NA
TGCAGTGCTAGAGATAACCCTTCGGTACCGAGTGGCTACACCTTC
CSARDNPSVPSGYTF
>TRBJ1-1|NA|TRBV12-3/TRBV12-4|NA
TGTGCCAGCAGTTTTCTTTGGGGACGGGGCACTGAAGCTTTCTTT
CASSFLWGRGTEAFF
>TRBJ2-1|NA|TRBV7-3|few
TGTGCCAGCAGCTTAAGGGGGCTGGGTGAGCAGTTCTTC
CASSLRGLGEQFF
>TRBJ2-7|NA|TRBV20-1|few
TGCAGTGTCAGAGGGCAGAATTACGAGCAGTACTTC
CSVRGQNYEQYF
>TRBJ2-5|NA|TRBV7-9|NA
TGTGCCAGCAGCTTTCGGCAGGGGAAAGAGACCCAGTACTTC
CASSFRQGKETQYF
>TRBJ1-6|NA|TRBV7-6|NA
TGTGCCAGCAGCCAATCACGGGGAAGTAATTCACCCCTCCACTTT
CASSQSRGSNSPLHF
>TRBJ2-7|NA|TRBV7-6|few
TGTGCCAGCAGCCAGCGCCCCTCGTTGGAGCAGTACTTC
CASSQRPSLEQYF
>TRBJ1-1|NA|TRBV7-3|many
TGTGCCAGCAGCTTAGAGGGGGACAACACTGAAGCTTTCTTT
CASSLEGDNTEAFF
>TRBJ1-2|NA|TRBV6-6|many
TGTGCCAGCAGTTACAGGGACGGCTACACCTTC
CASSYRDGYTF